A single sample gave rise to the 31 T cell receptor beta chains below, sequenced in a study of T cells in Graves' hyperthyroidism and ophthalmopathy. Researchers took RNA transcripts and amplified the TCR beta CDR3 regions from them. During a first-round RT-PCR of the TCR CDR3, the HTBI primer set was used. Each CDR3 protein gets one entry after TCRdb re-called the multiplex PCR reads with MiXCR. This table holds some 770,000 distinct CDR3 sequences, roughly 15% found once. Sequencing was carried out using blood. Every receptor here comes from a man younger than 30 with Graves' hyperthyroidism.

This clonotype was found many times. The CDR3 here is CSALNSRNTEAFF. CDR3 sequence (DNA): TGCAGTGCCTTGAACAGCCGGAACACTGAAGCTTTCTTT. The chain couples TRBV20-1 to TRBJ1-1; no clear D gene. The CDR3 sequence is 13 residues long. Trimming removed 6 bases at V and 1 base at J, with 12 bases between. Germline lookup yields CDR1 DFQATT and CDR2 SNEGSKA (reference sequence).

The chain couples TRBV5-6 to TRBJ1-5; 9 bases line up with TRBD1. CDR3 length equals 16 residues. Germline CDR1 reads SGHDT; CDR2 reads YYEEEE. V trimming: 4 bases; J trimming: 4 bases; junction bases outside the gene matches: 9. The CDR3 is CASSHFPGQGNQPQHF. CDR3 coding DNA: TGTGCCAGCAGCCATTTCCCGGGACAGGGAAATCAGCCCCAGCATTTT. Variable domain in full (rest from reference TRBV5-6 and TRBJ1-5): DAGVTQSPTHLIKTRGQQVTLRCSPKSGHDTVSWYQQALGQGPQFIFQYYEEEERQRGNFPDRFSGHQFPNYSSELNVNALLLGDSALYLCASSHFPGQGNQPQHFGDGTRLSIL.

The sample holds many counts of this clonotype. This rearrangement joins TRBV6-1 to TRBJ1-5; D call uncertain. The V gene lost 5 bases and the J gene lost 2 bases, with 10 bases spanning the gap. Per the germline V gene, CDR1 is MNHNS and CDR2 is SASEGT. There are 14 residues in the CDR3. CDR3 amino acids: CASSSGWRNQPQHF. DNA for the CDR3: TGTGCCAGCAGTTCCGGATGGCGCAATCAGCCCCAGCATTTT.

This clonotype came up a few times. The CDR3 region is CATSDSGQGGYSEQYF. Here the CDR3 DNA reads TGTGCCACCAGTGATTCGGGACAGGGGGGCTACTCCGAGCAGTACTTC. The chain carries TRBV24-1 and TRBJ2-7, with 11 bases aligning to TRBD1. CDR1 is KGHDR and CDR2 is SFDVKD in the germline V gene. CDR3 size: 16 residues. V was clipped by 2 bases and J by 6 bases; unmatched bases: 8.

This chain connects TRBV4-3 to TRBJ1-1, with TRBD1 matching over 7 bases. This CDR3 has 16 amino acids. Per germline, CDR1 LGHNA and CDR2 YSLEER. After removal of 4 bases from V and 8 bases from J, the junction contained 16 bases not matched to a gene. In DNA form, the CDR3 reads TGCGCCAGCAGCCCAGAGGGACAGACACTCCAGGAGGAAGCTTTCTTT. Translation gives CASSPEGQTLQEEAFF.

The gene calls are TRBV18 and TRBJ2-1, with D unclear. Trimming left V 5 bases short and J 8 bases short, with 7 bases between. The CDR3 has 11 amino acids. From germline, CDR1 is KGHSH and CDR2 LQKENI. CDR3 DNA sequence: TGTGCCAGCTCAACTCCAGATGAGCAGTTCTTC. Its translation is CASSTPDEQFF.

This clonotype occurred a few times. The chain employs TRBV30 and TRBJ2-1; 14 positions agree with TRBD2. The CDR3 runs to 19 residues. V lost 8 bases, J lost 1 base, and 16 bases stayed unmatched. The germline V gene has CDR1 GTSNPN and CDR2 SVGIG (reference sequence). CDR3 nucleotides: TGTGCCGGACGAGGCATGCGACTAGCGGGAGGGTCTTCCTACAATGAGCAGTTCTTC. This encodes CAGRGMRLAGGSSYNEQFF.

This clonotype was detected ten times or more. The rearrangement joins TRBV20-1 to TRBJ1-1; TRBD1 agrees at 7 bases. V gave up 6 bases and J gave up 0 bases; unmatched junction bases: 7. Germline V gene sequence: CDR1 DFQATT, CDR2 SNEGSKA (reference sequence). The CDR3 is 14 amino acids. The CDR3 is CSAQRGRMNTEAFF. The DNA for the CDR3 is TGCAGTGCCCAGAGGGGGCGAATGAACACTGAAGCTTTCTTT.

This clonotype appeared many times. J is TRBJ2-7 and V is TRBV12-3 or TRBV12-4; D is tentatively TRBD1 or TRBD2 (5 bases each). This CDR3 is 17 amino acids long. The V and J ends lost 5 bases and 0 bases respectively, with 20 bases between them. CDR3 nucleotide sequence: TGTGCCAGCAGTCCCTACTCTCCGGGACGGCACTCCTACGAGCAGTACTTC. Residues: CASSPYSPGRHSYEQYF.

In its sample, this clonotype was seen a few times. The CDR3 loop reads CASSFRGINEKLFF. The CDR3 region has the DNA TGTGCCAGCAGTTTTCGGGGGATAAATGAAAAACTGTTTTTT. This chain uses TRBV12-3 or TRBV12-4 with TRBJ1-4; D possibly corresponds to TRBD1 (5 bases). The V end lost 3 bases, the J end lost 5 bases, and 10 bases lay between the germline ends. The CDR3 loop spans 14 amino acids.

There are many counts of this clonotype. The chain combines TRBV11-3 with TRBJ2-2, with a tentative D call TRBD2 (6 bases). V lost 0 bases to trimming and J lost 4 bases, with 21 bases between them. This CDR3 region has 19 residues. In germline, CDR1 is SGHNT, CDR2 YENEEA. As DNA, the CDR3 is TGTGCCAGCAGCTTAGATCTGGTAGGGGTAGCGGCGTTCACCGGGGAGCTGTTTTTT. Amino acids: CASSLDLVGVAAFTGELFF.

This clonotype came up many times. This chain uses TRBV11-1 with TRBJ2-5; 10 bases agree with TRBD2. V lost 5 bases to trimming and J lost 6 bases; unmatched junction nucleotides: 12. CDR3 length: 16 residues. CDR1 is SGHAT and CDR2 is FQDESV in the germline V gene (reference sequence). CDR3 region: CASSPRVAGGQKTQYF. The CDR3 nucleotides read TGTGCCAGCAGCCCGAGGGTAGCGGGAGGACAGAAGACCCAGTACTTC.

The chain recombines TRBV15 with TRBJ2-1; 8 bases line up with TRBD2. This CDR3 has 16 amino acids. CDR1 and CDR2 from the germline V gene are LNHNV and YYDKDF (reference sequence). V lost 0 bases to trimming and J lost 2 bases; unmatched junction nucleotides: 3. This chain's CDR3 is CATSRDTSGAYNEQFF. In DNA form, the CDR3 reads TGTGCCACCAGCAGAGATACTAGCGGAGCCTACAATGAGCAGTTCTTC.

This clonotype was seen at least ten times. The chain carries TRBV11-2 and TRBJ2-7, with 7 bases identical to TRBD2. The junction had 8 bases not matched to a gene; V was cut back by 4 bases and J by 2 bases. The germline gives CDR1 SGHAT, CDR2 FQNNGV. CDR3 length: 15 residues. As DNA, the CDR3 is TGTGCCAGCAGCTCTTGGGCTAGCGGCGCCTACGAGCAGTACTTC. Translation: CASSSWASGAYEQYF.

This clonotype was seen more than once but under ten times. CDR3: CASSLASGITYEQYF. The CDR3 DNA sequence: TGTGCCAGCAGCTTGGCTAGCGGGATTACCTACGAGCAGTACTTC. This rearrangement joins TRBV5-5 to TRBJ2-7; 9 bases are a match to TRBD2. The germline gives CDR1 SGHKS, CDR2 YYEKEE (reference sequence). V was pared by 0 bases and J by 2 bases, with 3 bases of the junction left unmatched. The CDR3 runs 15 residues.

A remark on this clonotype: This could be a read error, since a much larger clone is one nucleotide away. V usage is TRBV12-3 or TRBV12-4 and J usage is TRBJ2-7; 8 bases are a match to TRBD2. The V segment lost 6 bases and the J segment 5 bases; nucleotides outside the gene matches: 9. This CDR3 spans 14 amino acids. CDR3 bases: TGTGCCAGCAGGCCTGAGGTAGCGGGGAACGAGCAGTACTTC. Residues: CASRPEVAGNEQYF.

The chain has TRBV29-1 and TRBJ2-5; D possibly corresponds to TRBD1 (5 bases). Trimming removed 0 bases from V and 5 bases from J, with 16 bases in between. CDR3 length: 15 amino acids. CDR1 and CDR2 from the germline V gene are SQVTM and ANQGSEA. DNA for the CDR3: TGCAGCGTTGAAGATCGGAAAAGGGCAGGGGAGACCCAGTACTTC. Translation: CSVEDRKRAGETQYF. Complete variable domain (other parts from reference TRBV29-1 and TRBJ2-5): SAVISQKPSRDICQRGTSLTIQCQVDSQVTMMFWYRQQPGQSLTLIATANQGSEATYESGFVIDKFPISRPNLTFSTLTVSNMSPEDSSIYLCSVEDRKRAGETQYFGPGTRLLVL.

The sample holds many counts of this clonotype. The genes are TRBV12-3 or TRBV12-4 and TRBJ2-1, with 9 bases fitting TRBD1. CDR3 length: 16 amino acids. The ends lost 6 bases at V and 5 bases at J; junction bases unmatched: 11. CDR3 nucleotides: TGTGCCAGCAGCCCAAGTTGGGACAGGGTCCACAATGAGCAGTTCTTC. It encodes CASSPSWDRVHNEQFF.

The chain carries TRBV27 and TRBJ1-1; D might be TRBD1 (5 bases). CDR1 is MNHEY, CDR2 SMNVEV, per germline (reference sequence). Trimming pared 7 bases from V and 4 bases from J, leaving 16 bases between. There are 14 residues in the CDR3. This CDR3 is CASIIGVGGTEAFF. CDR3 coding DNA: TGTGCCAGCATTATCGGAGTTGGGGGCACTGAAGCTTTCTTT.

This clonotype showed up many times. The rearrangement uses TRBV16 and TRBJ2-7, with D tentatively TRBD1 (5 bases). V shed 4 bases and J shed 2 bases, with 12 bases lying between them. This CDR3 has 14 residues. Germline V gives CDR1 KGHSY, CDR2 FQNENV. CDR3 bases: TGTGCCAGCAGCCGTGGATCACAGGCCTACGAGCAGTACTTC. It specifies CASSRGSQAYEQYF.

This clonotype was seen just once. A single base separates this from a much larger clone, so it may be a read error. The rearrangement links TRBV6-9 to TRBJ1-6, with a weak D call TRBD1 (6 bases). This CDR3 spans 15 amino acids. V was cut by 2 bases and J by 7 bases, with 12 bases left in between. From germline, CDR1 is MNHGY and CDR2 SVAAGI. CDR3 DNA: TGTGCCAGCAGTTATGGAGGGGGGAGGAATTCACCCCTCCACTTT. It codes for CASSYGGGRNSPLHF.

This clonotype showed up many times. This sequence joins TRBV7-9 and TRBJ2-7; 14 nucleotides match TRBD2. Trimming removed 8 bases from V and 5 bases from J; junction bases left unmatched: 5. The CDR3 is 14 amino acids. Germline V gene data show CDR1 as SEHNR and CDR2 as FQNEAQ (reference sequence). The CDR3 region has the DNA TGTGCCAGCCACCGACTAGCGGGAGGGAACGAGCAGTACTTC. Amino acid sequence: CASHRLAGGNEQYF.

In the case of this clonotype: At one end the junction does not follow the germline gene, possibly because of a read error. Here the CDR3 reads CASRPAGGYKEQFF. CDR3 in DNA: TGTGCCAGCAGACCCGCGGGGGGCTACAAGGAGCAGTTCTTC. V and J are TRBV7-2 and TRBJ2-1; 8 positions agree with TRBD2. Germline CDR1 is SGHTA and CDR2 is FQGNSA. The CDR3 is 14 amino acids. The full variable domain, its missing parts supplied by reference TRBV7-2 and TRBJ2-1, is GAGVSQSPSNKVTEKGKDVELRCDPISGHTALYWYRQSLGQGLEFLIYFQGNSAPDKSGLPSDRFSAERTGGSVSTLTIQRTQQEDSAVYLCASRPAGGYKEQFFGPGTRLTVL.

This clonotype has at least ten counts. The rearrangement links TRBV7-2 to TRBJ2-7, with D perhaps TRBD2 (5 bases). This CDR3 spans 14 amino acids. Germline-derived CDR1 and CDR2 are SGHTA and FQGNSA. Trimming removed 1 base from V and 0 bases from J, with 7 bases in between. The CDR3 loop is CASSLESGSYEQYF. The DNA for the CDR3 is TGTGCCAGCAGCTTAGAAAGCGGCTCCTACGAGCAGTACTTC.

This clonotype was seen at least ten times. The rearrangement joins TRBV5-1 to TRBJ2-7; D gene uncertain. Looked up from germline, CDR1 is SGHRS and CDR2 is YFSETQ. CDR3 length: 14 amino acids. The V end lost 3 bases, the J end lost 0 bases, and 10 bases lay between the germline ends. The CDR3 DNA is TGCGCCAGCAGCTCAGTGGGAAGCTCCTACGAGCAGTACTTC. Amino acid sequence: CASSSVGSSYEQYF. The full variable domain, with the rest looked up from reference TRBV5-1 and TRBJ2-7, is KAGVTQTPRYLIKTRGQQVTLSCSPISGHRSVSWYQQTPGQGLQFLFEYFSETQRNKGNFPGRFSGRQFSNSRSEMNVSTLELGDSALYLCASSSVGSSYEQYFGPGTRLTVT.

The sample holds a few counts of this clonotype. This chain uses TRBV4-1 with TRBJ2-1; tentatively, D is TRBD2 (6 bases). Trimming took off 0 bases at V and 0 bases at J, with 12 bases between the two ends. This CDR3 is built from 17 residues. Germline loops: CDR1 MGHRA, CDR2 YSYEKL. The CDR3 DNA follows: TGCGCCAGCAGCCAAGATGGCGGGACGGACTCCTACAATGAGCAGTTCTTC. It is translated as CASSQDGGTDSYNEQFF.

This clonotype was seen at least ten times. This chain uses TRBV12-3 or TRBV12-4 with TRBJ2-3; 7 bases agree with TRBD2. V dropped 5 bases and J dropped 6; count of bases not matched to a gene: 8. The CDR3 is made up of 14 amino acids. The CDR3 sequence is CASSPLAAGDTQYF. CDR3 sequence (DNA): TGTGCCAGCAGTCCCCTAGCGGCGGGCGATACGCAGTATTTT.

The DNA of the CDR3 is TGTGCCAGCAGCGTCAGGGCGAGCTCCTACGAGCAGTACTTC. Its protein is CASSVRASSYEQYF. The rearrangement uses TRBV9 and TRBJ2-7, with TRBD1 as a possible D gene (5 bases). This CDR3 spans 14 amino acids. Between the trimmed V and J ends, which lost 2 bases and 0 bases, there was a span of 9 bases. The V gene's germline CDR1 is SGDLS and CDR2 YYNGEE.

In its sample, this clonotype was seen many times. The chain has TRBV2 and TRBJ2-1, with D possibly TRBD2 on 5 matching bases. The V gene's germline CDR1 is SNHLY and CDR2 FYNNEI. The CDR3 extends over 15 amino acids. Trimming left V 2 bases short and J 0 bases short, with 8 bases between. CDR3 in amino acids: CASSEPRDSYNEQFF. The CDR3 nucleotides are TGTGCCAGCAGTGAACCCCGGGACTCCTACAATGAGCAGTTCTTC.

This clonotype appeared many times. V and J are TRBV19 and TRBJ2-5; TRBD2 is a possible D gene (5 bases). This CDR3 comprises 14 residues. The V end lost 10 bases, the J end lost 5 bases, and 20 bases lay between the germline ends. Germline values: CDR1 LNHDA, CDR2 SQIVND (reference sequence). CDR3 sequence (DNA): TGTGCCAATGCTGCCCTGGAGGACTGGGAGACCCAGTACTTC. Its translation: CANAALEDWETQYF.

This clonotype was detected only a few times. This rearrangement joins TRBV7-6 to TRBJ1-5; D not certain. The CDR3 has 15 amino acids. V was shortened by 5 bases and J by 7 bases, with 18 bases between the two germline ends. Germline V gene sequence: CDR1 SGHVS, CDR2 FNYEAQ. The CDR3 sequence: CASSPQGGLDQPQHF. The CDR3 DNA sequence: TGTGCCAGCAGCCCCCAAGGCGGCCTCGACCAGCCCCAGCATTTT.